This entry describes one T cell receptor beta chain. The data were taken from a study of blood T cell repertoires in COVID-19. Germline values: CDR1 SGHRS, CDR2 YFSETQ. The J segment lost 2 bases and the V segment lost 3 bases, leaving 2 bases of the junction unmatched. CDR3 size: 16 residues. TCRdb's table, derived via immunoSEQ multiplex PCR, lists solely in-frame clones and lacks some. The sample records under 250,000 clones, around four fifths being singletons. The TCR originated in a man in his forties or fifties with active or convalescent COVID-19. The material sequenced was peripheral blood. The V call is TRBV5-1, the J call TRBJ2-7; 16 bases are a match to TRBD2. The CDR3 DNA sequence: TGCGCCAGCAGCTCGGGACTAGCGGGAGGGGCCTACGAGCAGTACTTC. Residues: CASSSGLAGGAYEQYF.